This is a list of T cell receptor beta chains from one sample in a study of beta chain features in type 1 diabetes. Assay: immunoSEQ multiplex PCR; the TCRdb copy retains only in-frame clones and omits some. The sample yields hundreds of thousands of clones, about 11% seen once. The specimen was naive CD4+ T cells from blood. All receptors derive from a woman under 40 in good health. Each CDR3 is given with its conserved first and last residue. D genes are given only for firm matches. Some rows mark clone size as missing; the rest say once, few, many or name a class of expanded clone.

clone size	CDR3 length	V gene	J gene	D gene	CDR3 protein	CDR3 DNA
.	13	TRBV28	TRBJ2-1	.	CASSLPPVNEQFF	TGTGCCAGCAGTTTACCCCCCGTCAATGAGCAGTTCTTC
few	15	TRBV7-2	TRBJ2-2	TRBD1	CASSLGQVMYGELFF	TGTGCCAGCAGCCTAGGACAGGTTATGTACGGGGAGCTGTTTTTT
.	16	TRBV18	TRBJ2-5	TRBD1	CASSPLTGVGQETQYF	TGTGCCAGCTCACCACTAACAGGGGTCGGCCAAGAGACCCAGTACTTC
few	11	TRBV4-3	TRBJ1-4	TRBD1	CASSQTGVLFF	TGCGCCAGCAGCCAGACAGGGGTGTTGTTTTTT
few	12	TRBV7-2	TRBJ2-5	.	CASRQLGETQYF	TGTGCCAGCAGGCAACTTGGAGAGACCCAGTACTTC
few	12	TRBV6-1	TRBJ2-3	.	CASEAHTDTQYF	TGTGCCTCAGAGGCGCACACAGATACGCAGTATTTT
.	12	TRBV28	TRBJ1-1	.	CASSAPGQRAFF	TGTGCCAGCAGTGCGCCGGGACAAAGAGCTTTCTTT
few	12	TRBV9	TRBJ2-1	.	CASSPPSDEQFF	TGTGCCAGCAGCCCCCCTAGCGATGAGCAGTTCTTC
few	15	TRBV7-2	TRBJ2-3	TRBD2	CASIRLAASTDTQYF	TGTGCCAGCATCCGACTAGCGGCTAGCACAGATACGCAGTATTTT
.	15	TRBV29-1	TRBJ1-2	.	CSVGASSGTVNGYTF	TGCAGCGTTGGCGCCTCCTCGGGAACGGTGAACGGCTACACCTTC
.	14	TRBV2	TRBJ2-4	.	CASSLDRSPNIQYF	TGTGCCAGCAGCCTCGACAGGTCCCCAAACATTCAGTACTTC
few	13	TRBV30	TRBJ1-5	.	CAWSSEGNQPQHF	TGTGCCTGGAGTTCGGAGGGCAATCAGCCCCAGCATTTT
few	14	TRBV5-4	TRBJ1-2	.	CASSLVADNYGYTF	TGTGCCAGCAGCTTGGTGGCTGATAACTATGGCTACACCTTC
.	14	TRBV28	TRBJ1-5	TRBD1	CASRAGTGVQPQHF	TGTGCCAGCAGGGCCGGGACAGGGGTTCAGCCCCAGCATTTT
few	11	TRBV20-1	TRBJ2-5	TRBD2	CSARAGGTQYF	TGCAGTGCTAGAGCGGGAGGGACCCAGTACTTC
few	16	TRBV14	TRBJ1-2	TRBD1	CASSPHGWTGDYGYTF	TGTGCCAGCAGCCCCCACGGCTGGACAGGGGACTATGGCTACACCTTC
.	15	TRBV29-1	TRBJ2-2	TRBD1	CSVEGSGTATGELFF	TGCAGCGTTGAGGGGTCCGGGACAGCCACCGGGGAGCTGTTTTTT
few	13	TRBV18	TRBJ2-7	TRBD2	CASSPPSSRELEF	TGTGCCAGCTCACCACCCTCCTCGCGGGAGCTTGAGTTC
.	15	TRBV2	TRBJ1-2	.	CASSGTPAGVDGYTF	TGTGCCAGCAGTGGGACCCCAGCAGGGGTCGATGGCTACACCTTC
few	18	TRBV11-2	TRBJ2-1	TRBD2	CASSTGLAGGRKGNEQFF	TGTGCCAGCAGCACGGGACTAGCGGGAGGGCGTAAGGGCAATGAGCAGTTCTTC
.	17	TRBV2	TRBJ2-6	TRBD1	CASSQGQDASGANVLTF	TGTGCCAGCAGCCAGGGACAGGACGCGTCTGGGGCCAACGTCCTGACTTTC
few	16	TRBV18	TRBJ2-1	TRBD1	CASSLGTGGTYNEQFF	TGTGCCAGCTCACTAGGGACAGGGGGAACCTACAATGAGCAGTTCTTC
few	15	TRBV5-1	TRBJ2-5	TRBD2	CASSLAGTSGETQYF	TGCGCCAGCAGCTTGGCCGGGACTAGCGGGGAGACCCAGTACTTC
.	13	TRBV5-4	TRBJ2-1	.	CASSLDLHNEQFF	TGTGCCAGCAGCTTGGACTTACACAATGAGCAGTTCTTC
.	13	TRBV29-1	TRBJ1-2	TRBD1	CSVPGQGARGYTF	TGCAGCGTTCCGGGACAGGGGGCGCGCGGCTACACCTTC
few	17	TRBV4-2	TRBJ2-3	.	CASSQEGTFKGTDTQYF	TGTGCCAGCAGCCAAGAGGGGACTTTTAAAGGGACAGATACGCAGTATTTT
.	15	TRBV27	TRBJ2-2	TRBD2	CASSYGGSATGELFF	TGTGCCAGCAGTTATGGCGGGAGCGCCACCGGGGAGCTGTTTTTT
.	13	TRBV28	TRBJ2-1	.	CASTQPAYNEQFF	TGTGCCAGCACCCAACCGGCCTACAATGAGCAGTTCTTC
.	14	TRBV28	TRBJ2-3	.	CASSLLGNTDTQYF	TGTGCCAGCAGTTTATTGGGCAACACAGATACGCAGTATTTT
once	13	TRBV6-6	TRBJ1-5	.	CASRGYSNQPQHF	TGTGCCAGCAGGGGCTATAGCAATCAGCCCCAGCATTTT
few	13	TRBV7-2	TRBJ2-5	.	CASSLPGHHTQYF	TGTGCCAGCAGCTTACCGGGTCATCATACCCAGTACTTC
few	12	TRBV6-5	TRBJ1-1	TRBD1	CASITTTGVAFF	TGTGCCAGCATTACCACCACAGGGGTAGCTTTCTTT
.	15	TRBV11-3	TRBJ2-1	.	CASSLGTSRDNEQFF	TGTGCCAGCAGCTTAGGGACAAGCCGGGACAATGAGCAGTTCTTC
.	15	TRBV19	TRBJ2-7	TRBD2	CASSITSGSVYEQYF	TGTGCCAGTAGTATTACCAGCGGGAGTGTATACGAGCAGTACTTC
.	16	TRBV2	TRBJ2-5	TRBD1	CASSDLRQGLQETQYF	TGTGCCAGCAGTGATCTTCGACAGGGGCTCCAAGAGACCCAGTACTTC
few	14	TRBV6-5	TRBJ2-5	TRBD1	CASSWDRGPETQYF	TGTGCCAGCAGTTGGGACAGGGGGCCGGAGACCCAGTACTTC
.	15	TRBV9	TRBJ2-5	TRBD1	CASSGGQGLLETQYF	TGTGCCAGCAGCGGGGGACAGGGGCTTTTAGAGACCCAGTACTTC
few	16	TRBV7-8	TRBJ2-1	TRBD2	CASSLLGSGRDNEQFF	TGTGCCAGCAGCTTATTGGGGAGCGGGAGGGACAATGAGCAGTTCTTC
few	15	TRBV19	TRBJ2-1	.	CASTSRVQGGDEQFF	TGTGCCAGTACCTCTCGGGTACAGGGTGGAGATGAGCAGTTCTTC